A single sample is the source of the 32 T cell receptor beta chains below, sequenced in a study of blood T cell repertoires in COVID-19. Only in-frame clones appear in the TCRdb table, and some are missing; sequencing was by immunoSEQ multiplex PCR. This table has some 97,000 clones, 85% appearing once. Input material: peripheral blood. These receptors were collected from a human donor in a cohort sampled during active COVID-19.

The CDR3 DNA reads as TGTGCCACCAGTGATCCGGGACAGGGTAATGGCGGGGAGCTGTTTTTT. Residues: CATSDPGQGNGGELFF. The gene calls are TRBV24-1 and TRBJ2-2; TRBD1 agrees at 9 bases. Germline CDR1 and CDR2: KGHDR and SFDVKD. The CDR3 spans 16 residues. V gave up 3 bases and J gave up 7 bases; unmatched junction bases: 8.

The rearrangement links TRBV20-1 to TRBJ1-2; a possible D gene is TRBD1 (5 bases). V lost 7 bases, J lost 0 bases, and 6 bases lay in between. The V gene's germline CDR1 is DFQATT and CDR2 SNEGSKA (reference sequence). This CDR3 comprises 11 residues. The CDR3 is CSVTANYGYTF. Here the CDR3 DNA reads TGCAGTGTGACAGCTAACTATGGCTACACCTTC.

The chain recombines TRBV9 with TRBJ2-5; perhaps TRBD2 as D (6 bases). The V and J ends lost 2 bases and 1 base respectively, with 12 bases between them. Per germline, CDR1 SGDLS and CDR2 YYNGEE. The CDR3 runs to 15 residues. CDR3 amino acids: CASSVNGSPQETQYF. CDR3 coding DNA: TGTGCCAGCAGCGTCAACGGGAGCCCCCAAGAGACCCAGTACTTC.

V and J are TRBV10-3 and TRBJ1-4; TRBD1 agrees at 9 bases. Germline assignment: CDR1 ENHRY and CDR2 SYGVKD. This CDR3 comprises 14 residues. V lost 5 bases and J lost 6; bases outside the gene matches: 4. Here the CDR3 reads CAISRGQGDEKLFF. CDR3 DNA: TGTGCCATCAGTAGGGGACAGGGAGATGAAAAACTGTTTTTT.

The genes are TRBV7-2 and TRBJ2-3; 13 positions match TRBD2. This CDR3 is built from 17 residues. CDR1 is SGHTA, CDR2 FQGNSA, per germline. Unmatched junction bases numbered 7, after V lost 6 bases and J lost 1 base. The CDR3 here is CASSPTSGGLRTDTQYF. The CDR3, as DNA: TGTGCCAGCAGTCCGACTAGCGGGGGGCTTCGCACAGATACGCAGTATTTT.

The rearrangement links TRBV5-6 to TRBJ2-4, with TRBD2 matching over 7 bases. V shed 4 bases, J shed 1 base, and the junction held 2 bases outside the gene matches. The germline gives CDR1 SGHDT, CDR2 YYEEEE. This CDR3 comprises 14 residues. DNA for the CDR3: TGTGCCAGCAGCGGGGACTATGCCAAAAACATTCAGTACTTC. This sequence encodes CASSGDYAKNIQYF.

This clone came up a few times. This chain uses TRBV9 with TRBJ2-1; TRBD2 might be the D (6 bases). There are 13 residues in the CDR3. Germline lookup yields CDR1 SGDLS and CDR2 YYNGEE. V was clipped by 6 bases and J by 9 bases, with 16 bases between them. CDR3 in amino acids: CASTQTSSSEQFF. Here the CDR3 DNA reads TGTGCCAGCACCCAGACTAGTTCTAGTGAGCAGTTCTTC.

V is TRBV6-5 and J is TRBJ2-3, with D possibly being TRBD1 (6 bases). The CDR3 length is 13 residues. The V end was cut by 0 bases, the J end by 9 bases, with 10 bases between. The germline V gene encodes CDR1 MNHEY and CDR2 SVGAGI. The CDR3 nucleotides are TGTGCCAGCAGTTACTCAAGGGACACCACGCAGTATTTT. Its translation: CASSYSRDTTQYF.

The table lists this clone with a few counts. The rearrangement links TRBV6-5 to TRBJ2-5, with D unclear. Germline CDR1 is MNHEY and CDR2 is SVGAGI. CDR3 length equals 15 residues. V was cut by 0 bases and J by 4 bases, with 12 bases left in between. The CDR3 nucleotides are TGTGCCAGCAGTTACTCGTACTCGCTTTTAGAGACCCAGTACTTC. Translating gives CASSYSYSLLETQYF.

The chain carries TRBV6-6 and TRBJ1-5, with D possibly TRBD1 on 6 matching bases. The CDR3 covers 15 residues. Germline V CDR1 and CDR2: MNHNY, SVGAGI (reference sequence). V dropped 6 bases and J dropped 0 bases, with 12 bases sitting between them. The CDR3 spells CASRLQGYSNQPQHF. The CDR3 nucleotides read TGTGCCAGCAGATTACAGGGATATAGCAATCAGCCCCAGCATTTT.

This chain joins TRBV4-3 and TRBJ2-5; 8 bases are a match to TRBD1. The V gene's germline CDR1 is LGHNA and CDR2 YSLEER. The CDR3 consists of 18 residues. V trimming: 1 base; J trimming: 6 bases; junction bases outside the gene matches: 16. The CDR3 DNA reads TGCGCCAGCAGCCAAGGAACTCCGGGACAGGACGCCGGGAAGACCCAGTACTTC. Translating gives CASSQGTPGQDAGKTQYF.

The V call is TRBV3-1 (or the pseudogene TRBV3-2), the J call TRBJ1-2; no firm D call. CDR3 size: 15 residues. V gave up 3 bases and J gave up 1 base, with 12 bases separating them. The germline CDR1 and CDR2 sequences are LGHDT and YNNKEL (reference sequence). CDR3 sequence: CASSQNGRVNYGYTF. The CDR3 nucleotides read TGTGCCAGCAGCCAGAACGGGAGAGTTAACTATGGCTACACCTTC.

The V call is TRBV19, the J call TRBJ1-6; D is ambiguous. The germline V gene encodes CDR1 LNHDA and CDR2 SQIVND (reference sequence). The CDR3 sequence is 13 residues long. Trimming shortened V by 6 bases and J by 7 bases, and 10 bases separated the two germline ends. In DNA form, the CDR3 reads TGTGCCAGTAGGGACTCGGGGAATTCACCCCTCCACTTT. Translated, it gives CASRDSGNSPLHF.

This clone has a single count. The rearrangement uses TRBV7-9 and TRBJ2-1, with 10 bases that match TRBD2. V trimming: 5 bases; J trimming: 4 bases; junction bases outside the gene matches: 5. Germline CDR1 and CDR2: SEHNR and FQNEAQ (reference sequence). The CDR3 is made up of 15 amino acids. The CDR3 spells CASSVGTSVYNEQFF. DNA of the CDR3: TGTGCCAGCAGCGTAGGGACTAGCGTGTACAATGAGCAGTTCTTC.

This chain connects TRBV24-1 to TRBJ1-2, with D possibly matching TRBD1 (6 bases). The germline V gene encodes CDR1 KGHDR and CDR2 SFDVKD. The ends were cut back, 4 bases at V and 7 bases at J, with 18 bases in the middle. The CDR3 covers 15 residues. The CDR3 reads CATSERGGEGCGYTF. The CDR3 DNA reads TGTGCCACCAGTGAACGGGGGGGCGAGGGGTGTGGCTACACCTTC.

This chain connects TRBV3-1 (or the pseudogene TRBV3-2) to TRBJ1-2; possible D gene TRBD1, 5 bases. The CDR3 contains 13 residues. V was cut by 0 bases and J by 8 bases, with 10 bases left in between. CDR1 is LGHDT and CDR2 is YNNKEL in the germline V gene (reference sequence). CDR3 in amino acids: CASSQEGAQGYTF. The CDR3 bases are TGTGCCAGCAGCCAAGAAGGGGCTCAGGGCTACACCTTC.

The chain links TRBV10-2 to TRBJ2-5, with D possibly being TRBD2 (6 bases). The V end was cut by 2 bases, the J end by 3 bases, with 7 bases between. The V gene's germline CDR1 is WSHSY and CDR2 SAAADI. This CDR3 has 13 amino acids. CDR3 sequence (DNA): TGCGCCAGCAGTGAGCGGGGGAAAGAGACCCAGTACTTC. Translated, it gives CASSERGKETQYF.

The V gene is TRBV18, the J gene TRBJ2-2, with D possibly matching TRBD1 (5 bases). Trimming removed 2 bases from V and 5 bases from J, with 6 bases in between. From germline, CDR1 is KGHSH and CDR2 LQKENI. The CDR3 sequence is 13 residues long. The CDR3 DNA is TGTGCCAGCTCACCAGGGGCGACCGGGGAGCTGTTTTTT. Residues: CASSPGATGELFF.

The V and J genes are TRBV6-5 and TRBJ2-1; 7 bases are a match to TRBD1. J lost 2 bases, V lost 10 bases, and 8 bases had no gene match. Looked up from germline, CDR1 is MNHEY and CDR2 is SVGAGI. CDR3 length: 14 amino acids. The CDR3 loop reads CATRRQGPYNEQFF. CDR3 nucleotide sequence: TGTGCCACCCGTAGACAGGGCCCCTACAATGAGCAGTTCTTC.

This chain connects TRBV18 to TRBJ1-2; D is uncertain. The CDR3 spans 12 residues. CDR1 and CDR2 (germline): KGHSH, LQKENI. Trimming shortened V by 5 bases and J by 8 bases, and 12 bases separated the two germline ends. CDR3 loop: CASSMSEEGYTF. The CDR3 nucleotides are TGTGCCAGCTCAATGAGTGAGGAGGGCTACACCTTC.

The chain carries TRBV2 and TRBJ2-5; TRBD2 might be the D (5 bases). The CDR3 loop spans 15 amino acids. Between the trimmed V and J ends, which lost 1 base and 5 bases, there was a span of 14 bases. The germline gives CDR1 SNHLY, CDR2 FYNNEI. The CDR3 nucleotides read TGTGCCAGCAGTGAAGGAGCACTAGATAGGGAGACCCAGTACTTC. It codes for CASSEGALDRETQYF.

The chain combines TRBV12-5 with TRBJ2-3; a weak D match, TRBD2 (5 bases). CDR3 size: 14 residues. With 3 bases removed from V and 1 base from J, the gap between germline ends came to 8 bases. Germline CDR1 and CDR2: LGHNT and FRNRAP. CDR3 bases: TGTGCTAGTGGTTTCTGGCGGGGCACAGATACGCAGTATTTT. It is translated as CASGFWRGTDTQYF.

The rearrangement links TRBV10-1 to TRBJ2-3, with 11 positions matching TRBD2. Trimming cost V 6 bases and J 4 bases; bases outside gene matches: 6. Germline V lookup: CDR1 WNHNN, CDR2 SYGVQD (reference sequence). The CDR3 totals 15 residues. The chain's CDR3 is CASSGGLAGSDTQYF. The DNA of the CDR3 is TGCGCCAGCAGCGGCGGACTAGCGGGTTCAGATACGCAGTATTTT.

The genes are TRBV7-2 and TRBJ1-2; 9 nucleotides align to TRBD1. V lost 0 bases, J lost 2 bases, and 4 bases stayed unmatched. The CDR3 consists of 16 residues. Looked up from germline, CDR1 is SGHTA and CDR2 is FQGNSA. The CDR3 region has the DNA TGTGCCAGCAGCTTAGCGCCTACAGGGGGCAACTATGGCTACACCTTC. It is translated as CASSLAPTGGNYGYTF.

Details on this clone: Other DNA sequences in this sample translate to the same CDR3. The rearrangement joins TRBV12-3 or TRBV12-4 to TRBJ1-2, with TRBD1 identical over 7 bases. The V gene end was trimmed by 3 bases and the J gene end by 11 bases; junction bases not matched to a gene: 9. The CDR3 is 13 amino acids. CDR3 DNA sequence: TGTGCCAGCAGTTTTTCCAGGGGGTCAGGGTACACCTTC. Translation gives CASSFSRGSGYTF.

The chain is built from TRBV3-1 (or the pseudogene TRBV3-2) and TRBJ2-2, with TRBD2 identical over 14 bases. Germline V CDR1 and CDR2: LGHDT, YNNKEL (reference sequence). V gave up 4 bases and J gave up 7 bases; unmatched junction bases: 5. The CDR3 runs to 16 residues. The CDR3 coding sequence is TGTGCCAGCAGCCGCGGGACTAGCGGGAGTAACGGGGAGCTGTTTTTT. As protein: CASSRGTSGSNGELFF.

This chain joins TRBV6-5 and TRBJ2-5; 8 bases are a match to TRBD2. The ends lost 8 bases at V and 4 bases at J; junction bases unmatched: 3. Germline-derived CDR1 and CDR2 are MNHEY and SVGAGI. The CDR3 has 12 amino acids. The CDR3 bases are TGTGCCAGCCTCGGGGGGGGAGAGACCCAGTACTTC. As protein: CASLGGGETQYF.

The chain uses TRBV6-2 or TRBV6-3 and TRBJ1-2, with D unresolved. The CDR3 sequence is 15 residues long. The germline V gene encodes CDR1 MNHEY and CDR2 SVGEGT. V was clipped by 2 bases and J by 3 bases, with 13 bases between them. The CDR3 nucleotides are TGTGCCAGCAGTTACGGGGTCGGAGGATACTATGGCTACACCTTC. Translating it yields CASSYGVGGYYGYTF.

Comments on this clone: The sample carries other DNA sequences with the same CDR3. The CDR3 reads CASSAQGLATNEKLFF. The CDR3 DNA follows: TGTGCCAGCAGTGCACAGGGGCTTGCAACTAATGAAAAACTGTTTTTT. V and J are TRBV9 and TRBJ1-4; TRBD1 matches 7 bases. V lost 5 bases to trimming and J lost 0 bases; unmatched junction nucleotides: 7. CDR1 and CDR2 from the germline V gene are SGDLS and YYNGEE. This CDR3 has 16 amino acids.

V is TRBV18 and J is TRBJ2-3, with 9 positions matching TRBD2. This CDR3 is 15 amino acids long. Germline V lookup: CDR1 KGHSH, CDR2 LQKENI. Trimming cost V 0 bases and J 6 bases; bases outside gene matches: 4. The CDR3 here is CASSPPGLAGDTQYF. The CDR3 DNA sequence: TGTGCCAGCTCACCACCGGGACTAGCAGGTGATACGCAGTATTTT.

This clone appeared a single time. V usage is TRBV5-1 and J usage is TRBJ2-1; 10 bases match TRBD1. The germline gives CDR1 SGHRS, CDR2 YFSETQ. The ends lost 4 bases at V and 3 bases at J; junction bases unmatched: 4. The CDR3 has 15 residues. The CDR3 nucleotides read TGCGCCAGCAGCGAGCGGACAGGGGGCTACAATGAGCAGTTCTTC. Its translation: CASSERTGGYNEQFF.

The rearrangement uses TRBV7-2 and TRBJ2-3; D is unclear. Trimming shortened V by 1 base and J by 6 bases, and 8 bases separated the two germline ends. There are 13 residues in the CDR3. Germline V lookup: CDR1 SGHTA, CDR2 FQGNSA. The CDR3 here is CASSLDGLDTQYF. The DNA for the CDR3 is TGTGCCAGCAGCTTAGATGGCTTGGATACGCAGTATTTT. Using reference TRBV7-2 and TRBJ2-3 for the parts outside the CDR3, the full variable domain is GAGVSQSPSNKVTEKGKDVELRCDPISGHTALYWYRQSLGQGLEFLIYFQGNSAPDKSGLPSDRFSAERTGGSVSTLTIQRTQQEDSAVYLCASSLDGLDTQYFGPGTRLTVL.